Sequencing of this T cell receptor (beta chain) was carried out in a study listed by TCRdb under 2016. V loses 6 bases at its end and J loses 1 base; junction bases beyond the gene matches: 3. According to the germline V gene, CDR1 reads SGHTA and CDR2 reads FQGNSA. Including the terminal cysteine and phenylalanine, the CDR3 comprises 14 residues. CDR3 DNA is the only sequence kept; it has 42 bases, read in frame from the first base. This clonotype was seen repeatedly, ten times or more. The specificity of this receptor is unknown. Nothing much larger sits one base from this clone, and base qualities are not available. Library prep was done by RT-PCR. Sequencing was performed on an Illumina MiSeq. TCRdb reprocessing: public reads trimmed at Q25 with fastp, clones called with MiXCR, in-frame beta chains kept. Every entry covers one CDR3 protein and lists the most common genes and DNA from its rows. The sample data list about 700,000 distinct CDR3 sequences, and 14% of these were observed just once. The top ten clonotypes cover 3.6% of the sample.

Material for sequencing was memory CD4+ T cells from blood. The clonotype originates from a female donor in good health, serving as a healthy control. The chain joins TRBV7-2 to TRBJ2-3, with 8 middle bases fitting TRBD1. The sequenced DNA: TGTGCCAGCAGACTACAGGGGGGCACAGATACGCAGTATTTT. Its protein product is CASRLQGGTDTQYF.